This is a list of T cell receptor beta chains from one sample in a study of cytomegalovirus exposure and HLA in healthy donors. The table came from immunoSEQ multiplex PCR; TCRdb's copy has only in-frame clones and leaves some out. Here the sample spans some 180,000 clones, roughly 80% being singletons. Sample: PBMCs. All receptors come from a girl aged 5 to 17 in good health and CMV-seropositive. The CDR3 runs from the conserved cysteine through the conserved F or W. D genes are given only for firm matches. Clone size appears in some rows only: once, few, many, or a class for an expanded clone.

cdr3_aa cdr3_nt clone_size d_call cdr3_length j_call v_call
CASSPANRDEAFF TGTGCCAGCAGCCCAGCTAACAGGGACGAAGCTTTCTTT . . 13 TRBJ1-1 TRBV4-2
CASSLAGTGYTF TGTGCCAGCAGCTTGGCTGGGACAGGCTACACCTTC . . 12 TRBJ1-2 TRBV5-6
CASSQELRVDGELFF TGCGCCAGCAGCCAAGAGCTACGGGTCGACGGGGAGCTGTTTTTT . . 15 TRBJ2-2 TRBV4-1
CASREQGMSTEAFF TGTGCCAGCAGGGAACAGGGAATGAGCACTGAAGCTTTCTTT . . 14 TRBJ1-1 TRBV2
CASSPTGGLYGYTF TGTGCCAGCAGCCCAACGGGGGGTCTTTATGGCTACACCTTC once . 14 TRBJ1-2 TRBV5-6
CASSLVGGAGNTIYF TGTGCCAGCAGCTTAGTTGGAGGGGCCGGAAACACCATATATTTT . . 15 TRBJ1-3 TRBV7-9
CASSFRRTGLNEKLFF TGTGCCAGCAGCTTTAGGAGGACAGGGCTTAATGAAAAACTGTTTTTT . TRBD1 16 TRBJ1-4 TRBV7-2
CSVVTGAEAFF TGCAGCGTCGTGACAGGGGCTGAAGCTTTCTTT . TRBD1 11 TRBJ1-1 TRBV29-1
CSARYFAGTFF TGCAGCGCGCGATACTTTGCGGGAACTTTCTTT . . 11 TRBJ1-1 TRBV29-1
CASSLVRSSYNSPLHF TGTGCCAGCAGCTTAGTAAGGAGCTCCTATAATTCACCCCTCCACTTT . . 16 TRBJ1-6 TRBV11-2
CASSLFPRTDTQYF TGTGCCAGCAGCTTGTTCCCGAGGACAGATACGCAGTATTTT . . 14 TRBJ2-3 TRBV5-6
CASSLATPSSYNEQFF TGTGCCAGCAGTCTAGCGACACCCAGCTCCTACAATGAGCAGTTCTTC . . 16 TRBJ2-1 TRBV27
CASSLKIASSNTGELFF TGTGCCAGCAGCTTAAAAATCGCGTCTTCGAACACCGGGGAGCTGTTTTTT . . 17 TRBJ2-2 TRBV7-9
CASSQTGEVTQYF TGCGCCAGCAGCCAGACAGGGGAGGTGACCCAGTACTTC . TRBD1 13 TRBJ2-5 TRBV10-1
CASRRTSGTYEQYF TGTGCCAGCAGAAGAACTAGCGGAACATACGAGCAGTACTTC . TRBD2 14 TRBJ2-7 TRBV11-2
CASSLGQGIGYTF TGCGCCAGCAGCTTGGGGCAGGGGATTGGCTACACCTTC . . 13 TRBJ1-2 TRBV5-1
CASSLVMQQPNYGYTF TGCGCCAGCAGCTTGGTGATGCAACAGCCTAACTATGGCTACACCTTC . . 16 TRBJ1-2 TRBV5-1
CASSSEMNTEAFF TGTGCCAGCAGCTCCGAGATGAACACTGAAGCTTTCTTT . . 13 TRBJ1-1 TRBV7-9
CSVVPYRGVDGYTF TGCAGCGTTGTCCCTTACAGGGGGGTGGATGGCTACACCTTC . TRBD1 14 TRBJ1-2 TRBV29-1
CASTILGGQGGDTQYF TGTGCCAGCACTATACTTGGCGGACAGGGAGGGGATACGCAGTATTTT . . 16 TRBJ2-3 TRBV6-6
CAWSATSEQFF TGTGCCTGGAGTGCCACAAGTGAGCAGTTCTTC . . 11 TRBJ2-1 TRBV30
CASSDPEETYNEQFF TGTGCCAGCAGTGATCCCGAGGAAACCTACAATGAGCAGTTCTTC . . 15 TRBJ2-1 TRBV25-1
CASSQAELNEQFF TGTGCCAGCAGCCAAGCCGAGCTTAATGAGCAGTTCTTC . . 13 TRBJ2-1 TRBV14
CASSYGSDSYEQYF TGTGCCAGCAGTTACGGGAGCGATTCCTACGAGCAGTACTTC . . 14 TRBJ2-7 TRBV6-5
CASSESGREGFAPDTQYF TGCGCCAGCAGTGAGTCGGGGCGGGAGGGCTTCGCACCAGATACGCAGTATTTT . TRBD2 18 TRBJ2-3 TRBV10-1
CASSPTQGSGSSYEQYF TGCGCCAGCAGCCCCACCCAGGGGAGCGGGAGCTCCTACGAGCAGTACTTC once TRBD2 17 TRBJ2-7 TRBV5-1
CAWSVPSISSTGELFF TGTGCCTGGAGTGTGCCATCAATAAGTAGCACCGGGGAGCTGTTTTTT . . 16 TRBJ2-2 TRBV30
CASSAWTSGVSTDTQYF TGTGCCAGCAGCGCCTGGACTAGCGGAGTTAGCACAGATACGCAGTATTTT . TRBD2 17 TRBJ2-3 TRBV7-6
CAISEPKGQRETQYF TGTGCCATCAGTGAGCCAAAGGGACAGAGGGAGACCCAGTACTTC . TRBD1 15 TRBJ2-5 TRBV10-3
CSVEEVANYGYTF TGCAGCGTTGAGGAGGTGGCTAACTATGGCTACACCTTC . . 13 TRBJ1-2 TRBV29-1
CASSPHRERDYGYPF TGTGCCAGCTCCCCTCACAGGGAAAGGGACTATGGCTACCCCTTC . . 15 TRBJ1-2 TRBV25-1
CASSTLSGGSYEQYF TGTGCCAGCAGTACCTTGTCAGGGGGATCCTACGAGCAGTACTTC . TRBD1 15 TRBJ2-7 TRBV6-5
CASSPGTGEEFSTDTQYF TGTGCCAGCAGCCCCGGGACAGGGGAGGAATTTAGCACAGATACGCAGTATTTT . TRBD1 18 TRBJ2-3 TRBV7-2
CASSLDGNQPQHF TGCGCCAGCAGCTTGGACGGTAATCAGCCCCAGCATTTT . . 13 TRBJ1-5 TRBV5-1
CASSWTPKGAQDYGYTF TGCGCCAGCAGCTGGACCCCAAAAGGGGCCCAGGACTATGGCTACACCTTC . . 17 TRBJ1-2 TRBV4-1
CASRAENTEAFF TGTGCCAGCAGAGCGGAGAACACTGAAGCTTTCTTT . . 12 TRBJ1-1 TRBV7-9
CASSQSGSLNTEAFF TGCGCCAGCAGTCAATCGGGGAGTCTGAACACTGAAGCTTTCTTT . . 15 TRBJ1-1 TRBV23-1
CAITSGSLSDTQYF TGTGCCATCACGAGCGGGAGTTTATCAGATACGCAGTATTTT few TRBD2 14 TRBJ2-3 TRBV10-3
CASGETASYEQYF TGTGCCAGCGGAGAGACAGCCTCCTACGAGCAGTACTTC few . 13 TRBJ2-7 TRBV21-1
CAWTEGAPNYGYTF TGTGCCTGGACGGAGGGGGCCCCTAACTATGGCTACACCTTC . TRBD1 14 TRBJ1-2 TRBV30
CASIQDRPNTEAFF TGTGCCAGCATCCAGGACAGACCGAACACTGAAGCTTTCTTT . . 14 TRBJ1-1 TRBV6-1
CASRSPEYLGYTF TGTGCCAGTAGGTCACCGGAGTATCTTGGCTACACCTTC . . 13 TRBJ1-2 TRBV19
CAISRDRTYEQYF TGTGCCATCAGCCGGGACAGGACCTACGAGCAGTACTTC . TRBD1 13 TRBJ2-7 TRBV10-3
CAGSLVLGGADGYTF TGTGCCGGCAGCTTAGTCTTAGGGGGCGCGGATGGCTACACCTTC . TRBD1 15 TRBJ1-2 TRBV7-2
CASSPTWTGYNEQFF TGTGCCAGCAGCCCCACTTGGACAGGGTACAATGAGCAGTTCTTC . TRBD1 15 TRBJ2-1 TRBV7-9
CATSRDLREGEQYF TGTGCCACCAGCAGAGATCTGCGGGAAGGGGAGCAGTACTTC . . 14 TRBJ2-7 TRBV15
CASSYSGRSYEQYF TGTGCCAGCAGCTATAGCGGGAGATCCTACGAGCAGTACTTC . TRBD2 14 TRBJ2-7 TRBV7-9
CASSGAGFTGELFF TGTGCCAGCAGCGGCGCAGGGTTTACCGGGGAGCTGTTTTTT . . 14 TRBJ2-2 TRBV5-6
CASSPGGAEAFF TGCGCCAGCAGCCCCGGAGGAGCTGAAGCTTTCTTT . . 12 TRBJ1-1 TRBV4-1
CAISESSSGSETQYF TGTGCCATCAGTGAGTCGTCTAGCGGGAGTGAGACCCAGTACTTC . TRBD2 15 TRBJ2-5 TRBV10-3
CASRGQGAWNSPLHF TGTGCCAGCAGAGGACAGGGGGCTTGGAATTCACCCCTCCACTTT few TRBD1 15 TRBJ1-6 TRBV9
CASSLTGQVNEKLFF TGTGCCAGCAGCCTCACAGGACAGGTGAATGAAAAACTGTTTTTT few TRBD1 15 TRBJ1-4 TRBV9
CASSSRQGGYGYTF TGTGCCAGCAGCTCCAGACAGGGTGGCTATGGCTACACCTTC . TRBD1 14 TRBJ1-2 TRBV7-2